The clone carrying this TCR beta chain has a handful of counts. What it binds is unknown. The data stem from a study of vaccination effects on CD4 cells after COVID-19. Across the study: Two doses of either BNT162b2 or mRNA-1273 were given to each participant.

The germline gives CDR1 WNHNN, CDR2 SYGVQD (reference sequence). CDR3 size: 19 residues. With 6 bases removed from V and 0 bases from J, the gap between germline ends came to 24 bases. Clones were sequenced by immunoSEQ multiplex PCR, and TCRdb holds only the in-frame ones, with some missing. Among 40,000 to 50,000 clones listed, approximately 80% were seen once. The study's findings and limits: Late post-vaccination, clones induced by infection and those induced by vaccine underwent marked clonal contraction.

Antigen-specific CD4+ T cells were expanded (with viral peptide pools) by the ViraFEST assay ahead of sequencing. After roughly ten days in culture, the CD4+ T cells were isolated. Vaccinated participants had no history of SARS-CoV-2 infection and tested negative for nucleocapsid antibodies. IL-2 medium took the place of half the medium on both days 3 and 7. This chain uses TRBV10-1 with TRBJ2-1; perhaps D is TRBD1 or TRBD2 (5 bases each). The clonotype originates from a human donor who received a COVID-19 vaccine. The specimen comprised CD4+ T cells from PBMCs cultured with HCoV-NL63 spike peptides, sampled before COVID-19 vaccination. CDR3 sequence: CASSKGTLWEYSSYNEQFF. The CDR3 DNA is TGCGCCAGCAGCAAAGGGACCTTGTGGGAATATAGCTCCTACAATGAGCAGTTCTTC.